This T cell receptor (beta chain) was documented in a study of neurological immune-mediated disorders. Each CDR3 protein gets one entry after TCRdb re-called the 5' RACE reads with MiXCR. The sample contains about 30,000 distinct CDR3 sequences, about 16% of which appear only once. This clonotype was seen ten or more times. In germline, CDR1 is SQVTM, CDR2 ANQGSEA. V shed 7 bases and J 3 bases; nucleotides not matched to a gene: 2. The CDR3 is 11 amino acids. As for time point: technical triplicate 3. The TCR was taken from a female donor with HTLV-1-associated myelopathy (HAM/TSP). The genes are TRBV29-1 and TRBJ2-7; 8 nucleotides agree with TRBD1. The sequenced sample consisted of CD4+ T cells from blood. The CDR3 coding sequence is TGCAGCGCCGGGACAGGCTACGAGCAGTACTTC. This translates into CSAGTGYEQYF.